Below, 29 T cell receptor beta chains from the same sample are listed, as sequenced in a study of cytomegalovirus exposure and HLA in healthy donors. Use of 60 Vbeta and 13 Jbeta primers characterized the PCR. The assay was immunoSEQ multiplex PCR, and TCRdb's table has in-frame clones only and misses some. The sample has about 150,000 clones; roughly 79% are singletons. The sample was PBMCs. These receptors came from a woman between 40 and 55 years old in good health and CMV-seropositive.

This clone is a singleton in its sample. This chain connects TRBV9 to TRBJ2-2; TRBD1 aligns across 9 bases. The CDR3 spans 18 residues. Trimming cost V 1 base and J 3 bases; bases outside gene matches: 10. Germline V gene data show CDR1 as SGDLS and CDR2 as YYNGEE. In DNA, the CDR3 is TGTGCCAGCAGCGTAAGTCCCGGGACAGGGCCCGACACCGGGGAGCTGTTTTTT. Translated: CASSVSPGTGPDTGELFF.

The chain recombines TRBV2 with TRBJ2-2; a weak D match, TRBD1 (6 bases). Germline V gene sequence: CDR1 SNHLY, CDR2 FYNNEI. V lost 5 bases and J 6 bases, leaving 10 bases between the germline ends. The CDR3 loop spans 13 amino acids. The chain's CDR3 is CASSPQGSGELFF. The CDR3 region has the DNA TGTGCCAGCAGTCCACAGGGATCCGGGGAGCTGTTTTTT.

This chain links TRBV19 with TRBJ2-1; TRBD2 matches 8 bases. Germline-derived CDR1 and CDR2 are LNHDA and SQIVND (reference sequence). CDR3 size: 15 residues. Trimming at V came to 0 bases and at J to 9 bases, leaving 7 bases not matched to a gene. This CDR3 reads CASSIDTGGAVEQFF. The CDR3 DNA follows: TGTGCCAGTAGTATAGATACGGGGGGGGCGGTTGAGCAGTTCTTC.

V gene TRBV5-1 combines with J gene TRBJ2-7; 7 bases agree with TRBD2. The V gene's germline CDR1 is SGHRS and CDR2 YFSETQ. The CDR3 totals 17 residues. With 3 bases clipped from V and 2 bases from J, the junction kept 14 bases outside the gene matches. CDR3 protein: CASSWGGRNSGTYEQYF. The CDR3 nucleotides read TGCGCCAGCAGCTGGGGGGGACGGAACAGTGGGACCTACGAGCAGTACTTC.

This clone occurred once. The rearrangement joins TRBV6-1 to TRBJ2-5, with 7 bases matching TRBD2. The CDR3 sequence is 14 residues long. Trimming took 6 bases from V and 2 from J; bases not matched to a gene: 6. CDR1 and CDR2 from the germline V gene are MNHNS and SASEGT. The CDR3 DNA reads as TGTGCCAGCAGGGCAACTAGCGAGCAAGAGACCCAGTACTTC. It encodes CASRATSEQETQYF.

The chain carries TRBV28 and TRBJ1-2, with TRBD1 identical over 7 bases. Trimming at V came to 3 bases and at J to 8 bases, leaving 9 bases not matched to a gene. The CDR3 runs to 14 residues. CDR1 is MDHEN and CDR2 is SYDVKM in the germline V gene. This CDR3 is CASSFRDRDGGYTF. The CDR3 coding sequence is TGTGCCAGCAGTTTCAGAGACAGGGATGGAGGCTACACCTTC.

V is TRBV2 and J is TRBJ1-2, with D possibly matching TRBD1 (6 bases). The V gene lost 6 bases and the J gene lost 7 bases, with 15 bases spanning the gap. The CDR3 totals 13 residues. CDR1 is SNHLY, CDR2 FYNNEI, per germline. The CDR3 DNA sequence: TGTGCCAGCAGCCTGAGGACAGAGACTGGCTACACCTTC. It specifies CASSLRTETGYTF.

This chain joins TRBV6-5 and TRBJ2-1; 7 bases align to TRBD1. The ends lost 5 bases at V and 7 bases at J; junction bases unmatched: 8. The CDR3 spans 14 residues. Germline V lookup: CDR1 MNHEY, CDR2 SVGAGI. The CDR3 region is CASSRQGHTNEQFF. CDR3 DNA: TGTGCCAGCAGTCGACAGGGCCACACAAATGAGCAGTTCTTC.

This chain links TRBV10-3 with TRBJ1-1, with D unresolved. The V gene's germline CDR1 is ENHRY and CDR2 SYGVKD. This CDR3 is 14 amino acids long. V lost 2 bases, J lost 0 bases, and 7 bases lay in between. CDR3 in DNA: TGTGCCATCAGTGAGAGCGGGATGAACACTGAAGCTTTCTTT. Amino acids: CAISESGMNTEAFF.

Note on this clone: At one end, the junction sequence differs from germline, possibly due to a read error. This chain connects TRBV6-5 to TRBJ1-1; 7 positions match TRBD1. CDR3 length equals 13 residues. Germline V gives CDR1 MNHEY, CDR2 SVGAGI. The CDR3: CAGSRQGTTEAFF. The DNA of the CDR3 is TGTGCCGGCAGTCGACAGGGCACGACTGAAGCTTTCTTT.

V usage is TRBV6-6 and J usage is TRBJ1-2; D remains ambiguous. Germline assignment: CDR1 MNHNY and CDR2 SVGAGI (reference sequence). This CDR3 region has 16 residues. The V and J ends lost 0 bases and 1 base respectively, with 12 bases between them. As DNA, the CDR3 is TGTGCCAGCAGTTACTCCCCGGCAGGTGTTAACTATGGCTACACCTTC. Translated: CASSYSPAGVNYGYTF.

This clone was counted only a few times. V is TRBV11-3 and J is TRBJ1-4; D possibly corresponds to TRBD1 (5 bases). Germline V CDR1 and CDR2: SGHNT, YENEEA. V lost 5 bases and J 5 bases, leaving 18 bases between the germline ends. The length of the CDR3 is 16 residues. CDR3 sequence (DNA): TGTGCCAGCAGCCCCAGCACAGGCGCGCCAAATGAAAAACTGTTTTTT. This sequence encodes CASSPSTGAPNEKLFF.

The rearrangement links TRBV7-3 to TRBJ2-2; D is uncertain. Germline-derived CDR1 and CDR2 are SGHTA and FQGTGA. CDR3 length: 13 amino acids. The V gene lost 1 base and the J gene lost 4 bases, with 4 bases spanning the gap. The CDR3: CASSLMSTGELFF. DNA for the CDR3: TGTGCCAGCAGCTTAATGAGCACCGGGGAGCTGTTTTTT.

The V call is TRBV5-1, the J call TRBJ2-5; perhaps TRBD2 as D (5 bases). The V end lost 0 bases, the J end lost 11 bases, and 14 bases lay between the germline ends. Germline V gene data show CDR1 as SGHRS and CDR2 as YFSETQ. The CDR3 runs 13 residues. This CDR3 reads CASSLAGGQEQYF. Written as DNA, the CDR3 is TGCGCCAGCAGCTTGGCCGGCGGGCAGGAGCAGTACTTC.

The rearrangement links TRBV4-1 to TRBJ2-7; D might be TRBD1 (6 bases). V was trimmed by 0 bases and J by 3 bases, leaving 12 bases between them. From germline, CDR1 is MGHRA and CDR2 YSYEKL. The CDR3 consists of 15 residues. CDR3 residues: CASSQEGQGIYEQYF. CDR3 DNA sequence: TGCGCCAGCAGCCAAGAAGGCCAGGGGATCTACGAGCAGTACTTC.

The chain uses TRBV29-1 and TRBJ1-1, with D possibly being TRBD1 (5 bases). This CDR3 spans 13 amino acids. The germline CDR1 and CDR2 sequences are SQVTM and ANQGSEA. Trimming shortened V by 4 bases and J by 4 bases, and 13 bases separated the two germline ends. The CDR3 sequence: CSVGGLGGTEAFF. The CDR3 bases are TGCAGCGTTGGGGGACTCGGGGGCACTGAAGCTTTCTTT.

In its sample, this clone was seen a few times. This rearrangement joins TRBV9 to TRBJ2-6; possibly TRBD2 for D (5 bases). V lost 4 bases and J lost 2, with 13 bases in between. CDR3 length: 16 amino acids. Germline V gene lookup returns CDR1 SGDLS and CDR2 YYNGEE. CDR3 nucleotides: TGTGCCAGCAGCCCTCGTGAGAGGGCTGGGGCCAACGTCCTGACTTTC. Residues: CASSPRERAGANVLTF.

This chain uses TRBV5-1 with TRBJ2-5; 7 bases line up with TRBD1. V lost 5 bases, J lost 5 bases, and 9 bases stayed unmatched. Germline CDR1 and CDR2: SGHRS and YFSETQ. The length of the CDR3 is 14 residues. The CDR3 region is CASRVTGYQETQYF. The CDR3 bases are TGCGCCAGCAGGGTGACAGGGTATCAGGAGACCCAGTACTTC.

The chain couples TRBV6-5 to TRBJ1-5; D is ambiguous. CDR1 is MNHEY, CDR2 SVGAGI, per germline. V was pared by 5 bases and J by 5 bases, with 13 bases between. The CDR3 totals 14 residues. In nucleotides, the CDR3 is TGTGCCAGCAGTGAACGTTGGGAGTATCAGCCCCAGCATTTT. Translated: CASSERWEYQPQHF.

This clone was seen more than once but under ten times. The chain recombines TRBV30 with TRBJ2-1; possibly TRBD1 for D (6 bases). CDR1 and CDR2 from the germline V gene are GTSNPN and SVGIG (reference sequence). The CDR3 consists of 13 residues. V lost 2 bases and J 3 bases, leaving 8 bases between the germline ends. CDR3 residues: CAWSRDNYNEQFF. The CDR3 region has the DNA TGTGCCTGGAGTAGGGACAACTACAATGAGCAGTTCTTC.

The gene calls are TRBV28 and TRBJ2-7, with 8 bases matching TRBD1. The CDR3 has 14 amino acids. Germline CDR1 and CDR2: MDHEN and SYDVKM. The trim removed 0 bases at V and 5 bases at J, leaving 3 bases unmatched. The chain's CDR3 is CASSLWDRAHEQYF. CDR3 DNA: TGTGCCAGCAGTTTATGGGACAGGGCCCACGAGCAGTACTTC.

V is TRBV2 and J is TRBJ2-3, with D unclear. The V and J ends lost 2 bases and 9 bases respectively, with 6 bases between them. Germline V gene sequence: CDR1 SNHLY, CDR2 FYNNEI. This CDR3 is 11 amino acids long. The CDR3 bases are TGTGCCAGCAGTGAATCTATCACGCAGTATTTT. Translating it yields CASSESITQYF.

V gene TRBV5-6 combines with J gene TRBJ1-1; maybe TRBD1 (5 bases). This CDR3 is built from 14 residues. Germline CDR1 is SGHDT and CDR2 is YYEEEE. V was shortened by 3 bases and J by 1 base, with 10 bases between the two germline ends. In nucleotides, the CDR3 is TGTGCCAGCAGCTGGATTACAGGGAACACTGAAGCTTTCTTT. Translation: CASSWITGNTEAFF.

The chain uses TRBV28 and TRBJ1-1; D is uncertain. V shed 1 base and J shed 0 bases, with 9 bases lying between them. This CDR3 spans 15 amino acids. The germline CDR1 and CDR2 sequences are MDHEN and SYDVKM. CDR3 coding DNA: TGTGCCAGCAGTTTATTCGCGGTTGTGAACACTGAAGCTTTCTTT. Translating gives CASSLFAVVNTEAFF.

This chain joins TRBV2 and TRBJ2-5; 10 positions match TRBD1. Germline lookup yields CDR1 SNHLY and CDR2 FYNNEI. The CDR3 runs to 19 residues. V lost 2 bases to trimming and J lost 0 bases; unmatched junction nucleotides: 12. The CDR3 is CASSEPGAKGQGNQETQYF. The CDR3 nucleotides are TGTGCCAGCAGTGAACCCGGGGCCAAGGGACAGGGGAACCAAGAGACCCAGTACTTC.

This rearrangement joins TRBV4-1 to TRBJ2-3, with TRBD2 matching over 12 bases. V lost 5 bases, J lost 2 bases, and 8 bases stayed unmatched. The CDR3 is 17 residues long. The germline CDR1 and CDR2 sequences are MGHRA and YSYEKL. CDR3 in DNA: TGCGCCAGCAGCTCCCGACTAGCGGGGGTCCTCACAGATACGCAGTATTTT. Protein sequence: CASSSRLAGVLTDTQYF.

The chain has TRBV5-6 and TRBJ1-2, with D uncertain. CDR1 is SGHDT, CDR2 YYEEEE, per germline. Trimming pared 0 bases from V and 8 bases from J, leaving 8 bases between. This CDR3 has 12 residues. The CDR3 reads CASSLGRTGYTF. CDR3 DNA: TGTGCCAGCAGCTTGGGGAGGACCGGCTACACCTTC.

The chain carries TRBV30 and TRBJ1-4, with D unclear. The CDR3 sequence is 12 residues long. V was trimmed by 1 base and J by 6 bases, leaving 6 bases between them. The germline gives CDR1 GTSNPN, CDR2 SVGIG (reference sequence). This CDR3 reads CAWSGSDEKLFF. In DNA, the CDR3 is TGTGCCTGGAGTGGGTCGGATGAAAAACTGTTTTTT.

This clone was observed a few times. The V call is TRBV6-7, the J call TRBJ1-1; D is undetermined. TRBV6-7 is annotated as an ORF whose role is uncertain. The V end was cut by 2 bases, the J end by 5 bases, with 18 bases between. The CDR3 runs 16 residues. The CDR3 nucleotides are TGTGCCAGCAGTTACGAACGGGAACGAACGGGGACTGAAGCTTTCTTT. It specifies CASSYERERTGTEAFF.